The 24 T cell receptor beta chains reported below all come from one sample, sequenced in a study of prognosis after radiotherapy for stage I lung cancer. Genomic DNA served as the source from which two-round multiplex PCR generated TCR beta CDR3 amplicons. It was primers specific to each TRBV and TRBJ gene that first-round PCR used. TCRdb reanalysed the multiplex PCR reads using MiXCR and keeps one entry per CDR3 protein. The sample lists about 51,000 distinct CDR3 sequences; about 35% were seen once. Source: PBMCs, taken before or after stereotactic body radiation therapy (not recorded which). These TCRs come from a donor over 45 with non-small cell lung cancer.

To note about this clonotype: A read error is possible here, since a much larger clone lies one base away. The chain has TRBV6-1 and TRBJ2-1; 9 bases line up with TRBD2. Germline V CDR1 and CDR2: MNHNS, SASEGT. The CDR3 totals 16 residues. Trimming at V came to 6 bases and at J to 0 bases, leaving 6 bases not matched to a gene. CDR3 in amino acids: CASRPLSGSSYNEQFF. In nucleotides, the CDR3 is TGTGCCAGCAGACCCCTTAGCGGGAGCTCCTACAATGAGCAGTTCTTC.

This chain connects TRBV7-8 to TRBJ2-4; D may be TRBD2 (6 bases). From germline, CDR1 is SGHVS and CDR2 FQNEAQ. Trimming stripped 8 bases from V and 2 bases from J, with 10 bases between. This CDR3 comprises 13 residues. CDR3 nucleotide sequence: TGTGCCAGCTCGGCGGGATCCAAAAACATTCAGTACTTC. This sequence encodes CASSAGSKNIQYF.

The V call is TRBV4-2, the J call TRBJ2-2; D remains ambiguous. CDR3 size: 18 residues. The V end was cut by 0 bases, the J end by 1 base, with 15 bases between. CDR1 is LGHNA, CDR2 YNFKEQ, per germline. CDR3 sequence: CASSQDLLIGQNTGELFF. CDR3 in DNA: TGTGCCAGCAGCCAAGATCTCCTTATCGGGCAGAACACCGGGGAGCTGTTTTTT.

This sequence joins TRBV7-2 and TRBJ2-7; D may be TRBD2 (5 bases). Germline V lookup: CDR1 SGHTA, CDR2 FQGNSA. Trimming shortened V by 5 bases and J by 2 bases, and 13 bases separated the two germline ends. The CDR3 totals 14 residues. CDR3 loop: CASSHRSGPYEQYF. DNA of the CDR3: TGTGCCAGCAGCCACCGGAGCGGACCCTACGAGCAGTACTTC.

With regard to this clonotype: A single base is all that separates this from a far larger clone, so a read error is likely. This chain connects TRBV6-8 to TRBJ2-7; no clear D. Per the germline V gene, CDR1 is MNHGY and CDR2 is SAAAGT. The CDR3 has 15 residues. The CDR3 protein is CAISYRRKGGHEQYF. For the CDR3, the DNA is TGTGCCATCAGTTACCGAAGAAAGGGTGGGCACGAGCAGTACTTC.

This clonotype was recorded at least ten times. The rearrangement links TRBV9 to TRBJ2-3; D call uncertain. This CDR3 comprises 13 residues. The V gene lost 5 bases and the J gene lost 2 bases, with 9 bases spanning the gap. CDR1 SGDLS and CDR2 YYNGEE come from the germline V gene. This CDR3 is CASSEQNTDTQYF. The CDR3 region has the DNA TGTGCCAGCAGTGAGCAAAACACAGATACGCAGTATTTT. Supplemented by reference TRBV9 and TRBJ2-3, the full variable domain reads DSGVTQTPKHLITATGQRVTLRCSPRSGDLSVYWYQQSLDQGLQFLIQYYNGEERAKGNILERFSAQQFPDLHSELNLSSLELGDSALYFCASSEQNTDTQYFGPGTRLTVL.

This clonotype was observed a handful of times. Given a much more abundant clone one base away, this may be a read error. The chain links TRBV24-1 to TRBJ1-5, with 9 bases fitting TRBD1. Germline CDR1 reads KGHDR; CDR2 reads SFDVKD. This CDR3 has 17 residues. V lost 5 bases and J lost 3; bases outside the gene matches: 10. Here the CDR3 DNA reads TGTGCCACCAGTGGAGGAACCGGGACAGGGTTCAATCAGCCCCAGCATTTT. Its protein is CATSGGTGTGFNQPQHF.

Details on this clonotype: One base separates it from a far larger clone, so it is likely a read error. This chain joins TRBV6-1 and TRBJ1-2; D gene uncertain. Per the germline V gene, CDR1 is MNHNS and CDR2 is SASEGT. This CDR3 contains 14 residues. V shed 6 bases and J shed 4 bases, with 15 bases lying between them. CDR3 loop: CASRRHVPAYGYTF. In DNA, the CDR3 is TGTGCCAGCAGGAGACATGTTCCGGCCTATGGCTACACCTTC.

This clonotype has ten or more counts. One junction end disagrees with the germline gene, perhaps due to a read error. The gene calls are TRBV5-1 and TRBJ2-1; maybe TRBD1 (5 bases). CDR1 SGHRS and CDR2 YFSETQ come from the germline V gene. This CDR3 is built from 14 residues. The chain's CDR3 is CASSSDISHNEQFF. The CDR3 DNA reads TGCGCCAGCAGCTCGGACATCTCCCACAATGAGCAGTTCTTC.

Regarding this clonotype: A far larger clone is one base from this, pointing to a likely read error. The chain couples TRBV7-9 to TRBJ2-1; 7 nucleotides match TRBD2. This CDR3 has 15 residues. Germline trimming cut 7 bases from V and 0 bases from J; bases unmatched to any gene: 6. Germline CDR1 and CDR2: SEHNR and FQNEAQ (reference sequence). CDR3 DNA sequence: TGTGCCAGCATTTTAGAGCGGGACTCCTACAATGAGCAGTTCTTC. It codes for CASILERDSYNEQFF.

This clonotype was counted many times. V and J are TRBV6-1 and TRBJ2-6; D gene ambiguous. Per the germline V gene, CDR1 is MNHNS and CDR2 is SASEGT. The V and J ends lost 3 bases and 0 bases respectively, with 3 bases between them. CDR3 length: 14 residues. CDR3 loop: CASSDGSGANVLTF. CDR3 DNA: TGTGCCAGCAGTGATGGCTCTGGGGCCAACGTCCTGACTTTC.

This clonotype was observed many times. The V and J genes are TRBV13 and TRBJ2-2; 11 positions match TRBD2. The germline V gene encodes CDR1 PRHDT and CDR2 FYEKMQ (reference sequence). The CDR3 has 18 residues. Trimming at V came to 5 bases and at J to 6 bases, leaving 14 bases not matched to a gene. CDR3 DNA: TGTGCCAGCAGCCCGAGAGTAGCGGGAGGGCTACACCCCGGGGAGCTGTTTTTT. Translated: CASSPRVAGGLHPGELFF.

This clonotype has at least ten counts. CDR3 residues: CASSRPPDTQYF. The CDR3 DNA sequence: TGTGCCAGCAGCCGACCCCCCGATACGCAGTATTTT. The chain uses TRBV12-3 or TRBV12-4 and TRBJ2-3; no reliable D call. Trimming removed 6 bases from V and 6 bases from J, with 10 bases in between. The CDR3 covers 12 residues.

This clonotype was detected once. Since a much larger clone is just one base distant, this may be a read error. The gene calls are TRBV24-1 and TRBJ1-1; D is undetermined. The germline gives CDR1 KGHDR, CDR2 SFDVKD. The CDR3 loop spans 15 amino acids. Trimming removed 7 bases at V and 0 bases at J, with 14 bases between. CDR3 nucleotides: TGTGCCACCAGGCCCGACCAGGCTTTGAACACTGAAGCTTTCTTT. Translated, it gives CATRPDQALNTEAFF.

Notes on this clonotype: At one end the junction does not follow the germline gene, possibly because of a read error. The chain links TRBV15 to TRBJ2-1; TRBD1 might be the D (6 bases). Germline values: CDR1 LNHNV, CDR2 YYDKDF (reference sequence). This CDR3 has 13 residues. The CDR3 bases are TGTGCCACCATCAGAGATCTAGGGGGTGGTCAGTTCTTC. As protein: CATIRDLGGGQFF.

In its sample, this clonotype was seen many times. Here the CDR3 DNA reads TGTGCCAGCAGCCCAGTCACTAGCGGGAGAAACAATGAGCAGTTCTTC. This translates into CASSPVTSGRNNEQFF. The chain links TRBV4-2 to TRBJ2-1, with TRBD2 matching over 11 bases. The J segment lost 5 bases and the V segment lost 4 bases, leaving 7 bases of the junction unmatched. The CDR3 covers 16 residues. Germline loops: CDR1 LGHNA, CDR2 YNFKEQ.

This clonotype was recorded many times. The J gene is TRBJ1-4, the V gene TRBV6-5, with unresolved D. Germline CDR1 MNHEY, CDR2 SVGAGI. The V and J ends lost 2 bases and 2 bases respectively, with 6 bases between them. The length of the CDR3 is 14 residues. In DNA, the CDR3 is TGTGCCAGCAGTTACGCCACCACTAATGAAAAACTGTTTTTT. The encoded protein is CASSYATTNEKLFF.

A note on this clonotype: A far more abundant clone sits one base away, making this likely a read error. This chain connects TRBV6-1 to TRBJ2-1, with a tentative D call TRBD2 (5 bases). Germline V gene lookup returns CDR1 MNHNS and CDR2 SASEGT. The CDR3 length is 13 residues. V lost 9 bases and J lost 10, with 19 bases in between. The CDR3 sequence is CASKPGLNYEQFF. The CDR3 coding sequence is TGTGCCAGTAAGCCCGGACTCAACTACGAGCAGTTCTTC.

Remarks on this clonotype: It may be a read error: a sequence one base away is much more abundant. CDR3 residues: CASRSTRISIQETQYF. The CDR3 nucleotides are TGTGCCAGCAGGAGTACTCGCATAAGTATTCAAGAGACCCAGTACTTC. The rearrangement uses TRBV6-4 and TRBJ2-5, with D unresolved. The CDR3 is made up of 16 amino acids. Trimming left V 6 bases short and J 2 bases short, with 19 bases between. Germline assignment: CDR1 MRHNA and CDR2 SNTAGT.

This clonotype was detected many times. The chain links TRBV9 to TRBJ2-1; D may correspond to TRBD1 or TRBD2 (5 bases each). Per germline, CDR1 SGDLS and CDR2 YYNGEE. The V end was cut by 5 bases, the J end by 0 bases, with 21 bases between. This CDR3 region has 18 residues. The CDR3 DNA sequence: TGTGCCAGCAGTCTAGAGGGGTCAGCGGTAAGCTCCTACAATGAGCAGTTCTTC. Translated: CASSLEGSAVSSYNEQFF. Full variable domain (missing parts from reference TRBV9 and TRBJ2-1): DSGVTQTPKHLITATGQRVTLRCSPRSGDLSVYWYQQSLDQGLQFLIQYYNGEERAKGNILERFSAQQFPDLHSELNLSSLELGDSALYFCASSLEGSAVSSYNEQFFGPGTRLTVL.

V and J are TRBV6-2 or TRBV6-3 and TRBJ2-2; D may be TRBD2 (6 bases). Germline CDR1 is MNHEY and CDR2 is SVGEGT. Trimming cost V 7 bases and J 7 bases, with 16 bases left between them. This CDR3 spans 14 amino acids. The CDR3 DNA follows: TGTGCCAGCATTTTTGGGAGGCCTGTCGGGGAGCTGTTTTTT. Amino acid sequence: CASIFGRPVGELFF.

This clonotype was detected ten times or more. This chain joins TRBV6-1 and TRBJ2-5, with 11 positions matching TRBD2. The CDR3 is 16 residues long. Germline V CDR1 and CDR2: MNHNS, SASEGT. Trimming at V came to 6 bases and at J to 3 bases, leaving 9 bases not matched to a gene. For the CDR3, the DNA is TGTGCCAGCAGCCTCACACCGGGACTAGCGGAAGAGACCCAGTACTTC. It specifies CASSLTPGLAEETQYF.

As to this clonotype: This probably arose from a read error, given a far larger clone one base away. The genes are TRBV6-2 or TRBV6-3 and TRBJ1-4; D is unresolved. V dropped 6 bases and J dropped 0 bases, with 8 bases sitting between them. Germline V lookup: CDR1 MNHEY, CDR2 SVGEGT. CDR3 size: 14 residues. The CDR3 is CASRNRSTNEKLFF. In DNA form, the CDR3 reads TGTGCCAGCAGGAACAGATCAACTAATGAAAAACTGTTTTTT.

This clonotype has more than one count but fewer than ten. CDR3 sequence (DNA): TGTGCCAGCAGCGAAGGACTAGCGAACAATGAGCAGTTCTTC. Its translation is CASSEGLANNEQFF. The V gene is TRBV5-4, the J gene TRBJ2-1; the match to TRBD2 covers 9 bases. V lost 4 bases, J lost 5 bases, and 4 bases stayed unmatched. This CDR3 has 14 residues. Germline CDR1 SGHNT, CDR2 YYREEE (reference sequence).